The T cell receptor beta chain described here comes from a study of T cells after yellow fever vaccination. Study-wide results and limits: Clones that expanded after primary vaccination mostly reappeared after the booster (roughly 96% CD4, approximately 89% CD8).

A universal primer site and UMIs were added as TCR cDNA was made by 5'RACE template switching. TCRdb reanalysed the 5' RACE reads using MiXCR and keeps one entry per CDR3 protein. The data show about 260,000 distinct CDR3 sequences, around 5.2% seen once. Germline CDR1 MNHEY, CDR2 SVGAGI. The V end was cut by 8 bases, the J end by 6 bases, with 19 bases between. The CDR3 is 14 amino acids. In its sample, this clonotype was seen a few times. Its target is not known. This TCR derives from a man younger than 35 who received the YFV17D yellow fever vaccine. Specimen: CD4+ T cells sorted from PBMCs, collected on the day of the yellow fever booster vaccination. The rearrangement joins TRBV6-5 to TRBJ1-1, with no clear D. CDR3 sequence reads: CASGGVEGLAEAFF. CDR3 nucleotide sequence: TGTGCCAGCGGCGGAGTCGAAGGGCTCGCTGAAGCTTTCTTT.